This passage covers 5 T cell receptor beta chains from one sample sequenced in a study of T cell changes during pregnancy in multiple sclerosis. Method: immunoSEQ multiplex PCR; TCRdb's copy keeps in-frame clones and lacks some. The sample includes under 120,000 clones, approximately 93% seen only once; the top ten take 3% to 3.5%. Sequences were derived from peripheral blood, sampled after pregnancy. All receptors derive from a female donor with multiple sclerosis, enrolled in a pregnancy study.

The chain recombines TRBV11-2 with TRBJ2-3, with 12 bases fitting TRBD2. Germline CDR1 SGHAT, CDR2 FQNNGV. This CDR3 is built from 15 residues. V was clipped by 5 bases and J by 2 bases; unmatched bases: 2. CDR3 loop: CASSGTSGFTDTQYF. The CDR3 nucleotides are TGTGCCAGCAGCGGGACTAGCGGGTTCACAGATACGCAGTATTTT.

The chain carries TRBV18 and TRBJ1-2; a weak D match, TRBD1 (5 bases). The V end lost 1 base, the J end lost 5 bases, and 8 bases lay between the germline ends. CDR3 size: 13 residues. Germline values: CDR1 KGHSH, CDR2 LQKENI. CDR3 bases: TGTGCCAGCTCACCACAGGCAGGGTATGGCTACACCTTC. Translating it yields CASSPQAGYGYTF.

This chain links TRBV29-1 with TRBJ2-2; weak D call: TRBD1 (7 bases). V lost 7 bases and J 3 bases, leaving 12 bases between the germline ends. This CDR3 has 13 amino acids. Germline CDR1 SQVTM, CDR2 ANQGSEA. Here the CDR3 reads CSGRGTDTGELFF. Here the CDR3 DNA reads TGCAGCGGGAGGGGGACAGACACCGGGGAGCTGTTTTTT.

V and J are TRBV5-1 and TRBJ1-4; D is uncertain. Germline V gene data show CDR1 as SGHRS and CDR2 as YFSETQ. V shed 0 bases and J shed 13 bases, with 13 bases lying between them. The CDR3 is 13 amino acids. The CDR3 coding sequence is TGCGCCAGCAGCTTGGGAGGGCAGGCGGGACTGTTTTTT. As protein: CASSLGGQAGLFF.

J is TRBJ2-3 and V is TRBV2; 10 positions agree with TRBD1. V trimming: 6 bases; J trimming: 0 bases; junction bases outside the gene matches: 3. This CDR3 comprises 15 residues. Germline CDR1 and CDR2: SNHLY and FYNNEI. The CDR3 DNA sequence: TGTGCCAGCAGCCTGGACAGGGGGAGCACAGATACGCAGTATTTT. It specifies CASSLDRGSTDTQYF.